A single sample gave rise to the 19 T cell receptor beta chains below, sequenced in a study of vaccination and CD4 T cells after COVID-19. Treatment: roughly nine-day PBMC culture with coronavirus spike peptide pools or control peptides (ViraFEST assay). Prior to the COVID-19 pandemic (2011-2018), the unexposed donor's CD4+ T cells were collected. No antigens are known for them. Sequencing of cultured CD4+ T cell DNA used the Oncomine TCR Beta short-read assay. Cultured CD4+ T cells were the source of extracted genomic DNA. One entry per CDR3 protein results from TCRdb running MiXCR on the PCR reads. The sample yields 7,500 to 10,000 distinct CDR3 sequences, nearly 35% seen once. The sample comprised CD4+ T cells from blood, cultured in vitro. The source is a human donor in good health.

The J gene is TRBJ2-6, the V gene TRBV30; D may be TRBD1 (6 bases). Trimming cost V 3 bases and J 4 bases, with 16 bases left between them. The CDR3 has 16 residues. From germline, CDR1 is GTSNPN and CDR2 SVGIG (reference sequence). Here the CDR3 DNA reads TGTGCCTGGAGCTCCAGGGGAGTGGGAGGGGCCAACGTCCTGACTTTC. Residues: CAWSSRGVGGANVLTF.

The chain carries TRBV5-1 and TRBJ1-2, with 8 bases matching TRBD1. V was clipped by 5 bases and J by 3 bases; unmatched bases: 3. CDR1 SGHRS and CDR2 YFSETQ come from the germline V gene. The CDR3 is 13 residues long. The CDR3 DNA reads TGCGCCAGCAGACAGGGGGTTGACTATGGCTACACCTTC. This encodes CASRQGVDYGYTF.

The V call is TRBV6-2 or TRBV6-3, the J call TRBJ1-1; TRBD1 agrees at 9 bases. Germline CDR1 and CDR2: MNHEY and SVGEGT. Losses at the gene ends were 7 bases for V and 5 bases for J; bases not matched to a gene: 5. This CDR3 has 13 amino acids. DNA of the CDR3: TGTGCCAGCACCTACAGGGGGCAAACTGAAGCTTTCTTT. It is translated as CASTYRGQTEAFF.

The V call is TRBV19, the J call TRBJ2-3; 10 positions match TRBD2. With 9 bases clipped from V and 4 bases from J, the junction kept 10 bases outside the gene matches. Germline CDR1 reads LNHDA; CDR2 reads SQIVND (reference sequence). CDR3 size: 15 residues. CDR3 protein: CASRKAGGYADTQYF. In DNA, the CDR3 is TGTGCCAGCCGTAAAGCGGGAGGGTACGCAGATACGCAGTATTTT.

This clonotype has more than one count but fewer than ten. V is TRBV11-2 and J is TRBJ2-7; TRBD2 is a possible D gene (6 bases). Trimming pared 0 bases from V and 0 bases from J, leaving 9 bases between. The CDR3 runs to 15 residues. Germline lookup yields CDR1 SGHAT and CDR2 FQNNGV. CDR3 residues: CASSLDLDYSYEQYF. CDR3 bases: TGTGCCAGCAGCTTAGACCTGGACTACTCCTACGAGCAGTACTTC.

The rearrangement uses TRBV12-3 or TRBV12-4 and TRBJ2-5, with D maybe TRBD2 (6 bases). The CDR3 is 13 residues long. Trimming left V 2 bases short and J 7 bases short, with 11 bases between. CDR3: CASSLLVGGTQYF. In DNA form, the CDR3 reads TGTGCCAGCAGTTTATTGGTCGGGGGGACCCAGTACTTC.

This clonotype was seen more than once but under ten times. The CDR3 bases are TGTGCCAGCAGTTACAACAGCTATGGCTACACCTTC. This gives the protein CASSYNSYGYTF. The chain recombines TRBV6-5 with TRBJ1-2; D unclear. Germline V gene sequence: CDR1 MNHEY, CDR2 SVGAGI. The CDR3 has 12 residues. Trimming stripped 2 bases from V and 4 bases from J, with 5 bases between.

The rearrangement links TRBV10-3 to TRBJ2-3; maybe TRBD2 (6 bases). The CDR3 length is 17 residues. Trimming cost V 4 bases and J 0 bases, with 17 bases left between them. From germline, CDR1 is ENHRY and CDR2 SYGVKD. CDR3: CAISAARSSGSTDTQYF. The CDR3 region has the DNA TGTGCCATCAGTGCCGCCCGCTCCAGCGGGAGCACAGATACGCAGTATTTT.

In DNA form, the CDR3 reads TGCAGTGCTAGAGGTTTTCTAGGCCTTCCTTACAATGAGCAGTTCTTC. Its translation: CSARGFLGLPYNEQFF. J is TRBJ2-1 and V is TRBV20-1; D unclear. V dropped 1 base and J dropped 4 bases, with 17 bases sitting between them. Germline V gene sequence: CDR1 DFQATT, CDR2 SNEGSKA (reference sequence). The CDR3 loop spans 16 amino acids.

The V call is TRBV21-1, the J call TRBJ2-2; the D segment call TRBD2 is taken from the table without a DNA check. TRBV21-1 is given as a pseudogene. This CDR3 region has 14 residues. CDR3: CASSTLASTGELFF. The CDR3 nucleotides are TGTGCCAGCAGCACCCTAGCGTCCACGGGGGAGCTGTTTTTT.

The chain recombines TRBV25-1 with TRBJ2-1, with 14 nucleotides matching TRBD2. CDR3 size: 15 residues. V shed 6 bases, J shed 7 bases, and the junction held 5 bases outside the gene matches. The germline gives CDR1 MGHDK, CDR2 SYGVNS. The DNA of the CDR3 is TGTGCCAGCAGCCCGGGACTAGCGGGAGAGAATGAGCAGTTCTTC. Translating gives CASSPGLAGENEQFF.

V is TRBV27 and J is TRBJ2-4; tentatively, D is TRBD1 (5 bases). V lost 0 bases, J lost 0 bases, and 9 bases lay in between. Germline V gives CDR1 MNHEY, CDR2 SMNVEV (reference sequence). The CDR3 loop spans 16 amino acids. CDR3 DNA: TGTGCCAGCAGTTTATCCCCGACAGCAGCCAAAAACATTCAGTACTTC. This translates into CASSLSPTAAKNIQYF.

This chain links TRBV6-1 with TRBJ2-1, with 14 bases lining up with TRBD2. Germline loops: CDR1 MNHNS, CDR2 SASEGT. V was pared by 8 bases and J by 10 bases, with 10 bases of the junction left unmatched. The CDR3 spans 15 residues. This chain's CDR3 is CASGRGLAGAQEQFF. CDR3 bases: TGTGCCAGCGGGCGGGGACTAGCGGGAGCTCAGGAGCAGTTCTTC.

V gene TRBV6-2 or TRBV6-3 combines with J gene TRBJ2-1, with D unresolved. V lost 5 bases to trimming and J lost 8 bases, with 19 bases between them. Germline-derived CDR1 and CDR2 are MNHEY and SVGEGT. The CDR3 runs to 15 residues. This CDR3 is CASSQGLPVGDEQFF. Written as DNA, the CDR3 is TGTGCCAGCAGTCAAGGTCTCCCGGTTGGGGATGAGCAGTTCTTC.

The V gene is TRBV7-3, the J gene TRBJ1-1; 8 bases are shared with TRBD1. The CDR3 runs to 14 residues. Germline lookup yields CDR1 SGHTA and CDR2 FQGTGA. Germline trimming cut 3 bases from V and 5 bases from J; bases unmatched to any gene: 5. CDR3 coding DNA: TGTGCCAGCAGCTTGGACAGGGAGAGAACTGAAGCTTTCTTT. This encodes CASSLDRERTEAFF. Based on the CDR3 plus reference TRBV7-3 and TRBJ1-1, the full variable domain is GAGVSQTPSNKVTEKGKYVELRCDPISGHTALYWYRQSLGQGPEFLIYFQGTGAADDSGLPNDRFFAVRPEGSVSTLKIQRTERGDSAVYLCASSLDRERTEAFFGQGTRLTVV.

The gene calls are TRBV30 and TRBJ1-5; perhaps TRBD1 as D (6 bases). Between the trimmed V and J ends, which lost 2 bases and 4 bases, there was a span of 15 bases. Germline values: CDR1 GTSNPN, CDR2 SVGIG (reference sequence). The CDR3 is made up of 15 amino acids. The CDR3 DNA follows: TGTGCCTGGAGTATGGGACAACGGGGGAATCAGCCCCAGCATTTT. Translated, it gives CAWSMGQRGNQPQHF.

The CDR3 bases are TGTGCCAGCAGCTCTGTGCGACTAGCGGGAAAATGGGATGAGCAGTTCTTC. Translated: CASSSVRLAGKWDEQFF. V gene TRBV7-9 combines with J gene TRBJ2-1, with 11 bases aligning to TRBD2. Germline V gene lookup returns CDR1 SEHNR and CDR2 FQNEAQ (reference sequence). CDR3 length equals 17 residues. Germline trimming cut 4 bases from V and 8 bases from J; bases unmatched to any gene: 13.

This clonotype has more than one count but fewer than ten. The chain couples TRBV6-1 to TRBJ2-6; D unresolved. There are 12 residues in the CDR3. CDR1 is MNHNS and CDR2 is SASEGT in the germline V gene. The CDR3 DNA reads TGTACAGTGGACTCTGGGGCCAACGTCCTGACTTTC. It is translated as CTVDSGANVLTF.

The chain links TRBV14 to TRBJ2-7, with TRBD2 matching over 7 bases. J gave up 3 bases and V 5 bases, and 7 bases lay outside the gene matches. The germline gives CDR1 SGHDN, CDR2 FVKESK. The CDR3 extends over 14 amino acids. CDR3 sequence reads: CASSGLGGYYEQYF. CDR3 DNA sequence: TGTGCCAGCAGCGGCTTGGGAGGGTACTACGAGCAGTACTTC.